This paragraph reports one TCR beta chain. These data come from a study of blood T cell repertoires in COVID-19. Study-level information: From the United States, Italy and Spain came samples of acute and convalescent COVID-19. Nucleic acid was either cDNA or gDNA, and it came from T cells, B-cell-depleted T cells, or PBMCs.

The CDR3 extends over 13 amino acids. Trimming took off 6 bases at V and 4 bases at J, with 10 bases between the two ends. The V gene's germline CDR1 is MNHEY and CDR2 SMNVEV (reference sequence). How the authors handled the data: Counts of nucleated cells, estimated from reference gene primer amplification, were obtained. Only in-frame clones appear in the TCRdb table, and some are missing; sequencing was by immunoSEQ multiplex PCR. V, J and clone size are taken as reported in that table, and D and trimming were inferred from the DNA itself. The repertoire holds roughly 120,000 clones, with 85% to 90% as singletons.

This chain connects TRBV27 to TRBJ2-1, with D unclear. Material: peripheral blood. The TCR was taken from a man in his 70s who had recovered from COVID-19. The CDR3 bases are TGTGCCAGCAGGGTCGGGTTTTACAATGAGCAGTTCTTC. Translated, it gives CASRVGFYNEQFF.